This TCR beta chain was profiled in a study of identical twins. A universal primer site came from template switching; cDNA carried unique molecular identifiers. TCRdb fed the 5' RACE reads into MiXCR, producing one record per CDR3 protein. This table has under 1 million distinct CDR3 sequences, around 12% appearing once. This CDR3 is built from 15 residues. CDR1 is MGHRA and CDR2 is YSYEKL in the germline V gene. V gave up 1 base and J gave up 5 bases; unmatched junction bases: 6. This clonotype has more than one count but fewer than ten. Separately, the same data were catalogued under a study of yellow fever vaccine responses in identical twins.

The sequence came from a woman aged 18-29 years in good health. This rearrangement joins TRBV4-1 to TRBJ2-3; 7 nucleotides align to TRBD2. The sequenced material came from PBMCs. CDR3 in DNA: TGCGCCAGCAGCCAAGTAGGGACTATTCAAGATACGCAGTATTTT. It translates to CASSQVGTIQDTQYF.